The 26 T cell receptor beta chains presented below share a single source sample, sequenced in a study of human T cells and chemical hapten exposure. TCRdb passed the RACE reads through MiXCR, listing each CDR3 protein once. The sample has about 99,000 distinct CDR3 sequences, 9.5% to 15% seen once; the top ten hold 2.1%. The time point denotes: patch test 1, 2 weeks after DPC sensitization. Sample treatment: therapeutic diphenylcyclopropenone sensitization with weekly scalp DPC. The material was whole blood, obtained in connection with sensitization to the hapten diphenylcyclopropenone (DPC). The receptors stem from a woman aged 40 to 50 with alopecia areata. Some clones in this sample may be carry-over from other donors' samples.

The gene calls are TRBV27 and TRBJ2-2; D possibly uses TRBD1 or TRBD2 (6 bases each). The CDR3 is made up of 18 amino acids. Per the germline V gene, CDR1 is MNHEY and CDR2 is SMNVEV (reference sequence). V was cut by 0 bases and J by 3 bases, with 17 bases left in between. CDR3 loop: CASSLSRGARTYTGELFF. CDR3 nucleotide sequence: TGTGCCAGCAGTTTATCTAGGGGGGCCCGGACCTACACCGGGGAGCTGTTTTTT.

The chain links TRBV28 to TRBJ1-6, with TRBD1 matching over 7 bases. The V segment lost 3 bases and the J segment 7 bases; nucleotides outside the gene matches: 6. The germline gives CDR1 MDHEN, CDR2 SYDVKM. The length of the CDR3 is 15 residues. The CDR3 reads CASSFLTGENSPLHF. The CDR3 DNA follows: TGTGCCAGCAGTTTCCTCACAGGGGAGAATTCACCCCTCCACTTT.

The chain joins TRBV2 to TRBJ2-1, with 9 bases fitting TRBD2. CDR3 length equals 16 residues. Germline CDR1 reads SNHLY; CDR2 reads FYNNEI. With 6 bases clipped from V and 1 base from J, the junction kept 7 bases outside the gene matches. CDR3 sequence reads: CASRLQTSGSYNEQFF. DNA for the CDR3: TGTGCCAGCAGACTTCAGACTAGCGGATCCTACAATGAGCAGTTCTTC.

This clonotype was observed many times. CDR3 protein: CSATTLAGGQETQYF. DNA for the CDR3: TGCAGTGCTACAACACTAGCGGGGGGCCAAGAGACCCAGTACTTC. The chain couples TRBV20-1 to TRBJ2-5, with TRBD2 identical over 12 bases. V lost 4 bases to trimming and J lost 1 base; unmatched junction nucleotides: 4. The germline gives CDR1 DFQATT, CDR2 SNEGSKA (reference sequence). The CDR3 length is 15 residues.

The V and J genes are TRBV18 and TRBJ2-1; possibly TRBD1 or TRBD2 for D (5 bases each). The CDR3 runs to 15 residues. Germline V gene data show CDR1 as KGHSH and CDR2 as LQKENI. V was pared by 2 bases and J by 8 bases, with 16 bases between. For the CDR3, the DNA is TGTGCCAGCTCACCATTCGACGGGGCTGCGGATGAGCAGTTCTTC. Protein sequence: CASSPFDGAADEQFF. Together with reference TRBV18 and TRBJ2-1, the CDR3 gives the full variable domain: NAGVMQNPRHLVRRRGQEARLRCSPMKGHSHVYWYRQLPEEGLKFMVYLQKENIIDESGMPKERFSAEFPKEGPSILRIQQVVRGDSAAYFCASSPFDGAADEQFFGPGTRLTVL.

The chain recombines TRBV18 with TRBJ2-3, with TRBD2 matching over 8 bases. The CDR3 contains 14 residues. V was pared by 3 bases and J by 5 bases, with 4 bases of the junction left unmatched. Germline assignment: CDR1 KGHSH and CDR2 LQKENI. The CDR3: CASSPYGREDTQYF. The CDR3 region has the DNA TGTGCCAGCTCACCTTACGGGAGGGAAGATACGCAGTATTTT.

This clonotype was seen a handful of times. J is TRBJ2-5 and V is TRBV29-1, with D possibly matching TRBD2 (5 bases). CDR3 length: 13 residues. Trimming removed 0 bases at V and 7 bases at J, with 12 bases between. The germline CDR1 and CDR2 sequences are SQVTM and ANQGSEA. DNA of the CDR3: TGCAGCGTTGAAGAGCGGGTTATGTGGACCCAGTACTTC. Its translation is CSVEERVMWTQYF.

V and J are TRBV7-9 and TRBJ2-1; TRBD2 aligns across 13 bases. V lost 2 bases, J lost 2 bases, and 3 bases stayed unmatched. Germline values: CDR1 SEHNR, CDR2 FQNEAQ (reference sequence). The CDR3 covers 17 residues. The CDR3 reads CASSLRTSGSPYNEQFF. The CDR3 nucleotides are TGTGCCAGCAGCTTACGGACTAGCGGGAGTCCCTACAATGAGCAGTTCTTC.

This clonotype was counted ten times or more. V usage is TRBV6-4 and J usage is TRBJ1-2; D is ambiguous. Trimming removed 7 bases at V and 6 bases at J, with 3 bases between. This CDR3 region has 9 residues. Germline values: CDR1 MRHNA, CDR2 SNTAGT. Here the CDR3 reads CASIHGYTF. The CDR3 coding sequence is TGTGCCAGCATCCATGGCTACACCTTC.

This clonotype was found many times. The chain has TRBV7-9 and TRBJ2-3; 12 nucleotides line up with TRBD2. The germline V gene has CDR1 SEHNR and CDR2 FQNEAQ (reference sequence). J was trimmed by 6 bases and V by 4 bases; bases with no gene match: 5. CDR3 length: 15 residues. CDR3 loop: CASSSPGLAGDTQYF. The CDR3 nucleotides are TGTGCCAGCAGCTCTCCGGGACTAGCGGGTGATACGCAGTATTTT.

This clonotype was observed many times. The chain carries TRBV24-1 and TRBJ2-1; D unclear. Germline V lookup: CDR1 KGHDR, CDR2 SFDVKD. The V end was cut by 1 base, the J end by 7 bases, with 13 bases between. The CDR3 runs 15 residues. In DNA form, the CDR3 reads TGTGCCACCAGTGATTTCGGTGTGCAAGCAAATGAGCAGTTCTTC. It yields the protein CATSDFGVQANEQFF.

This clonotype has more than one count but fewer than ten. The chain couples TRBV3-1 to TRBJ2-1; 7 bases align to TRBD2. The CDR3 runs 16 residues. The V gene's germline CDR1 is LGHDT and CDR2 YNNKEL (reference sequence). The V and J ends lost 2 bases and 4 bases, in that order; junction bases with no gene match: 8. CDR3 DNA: TGTGCCAGCAGCCAACCAGGAGCGGGAACATACAATGAGCAGTTCTTC. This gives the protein CASSQPGAGTYNEQFF.

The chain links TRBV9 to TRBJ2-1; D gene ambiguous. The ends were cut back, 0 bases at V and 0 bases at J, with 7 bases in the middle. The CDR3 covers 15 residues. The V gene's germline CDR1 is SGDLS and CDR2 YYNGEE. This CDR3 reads CASSVGRLSYNEQFF. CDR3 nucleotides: TGTGCCAGCAGCGTAGGCCGACTCTCCTACAATGAGCAGTTCTTC.

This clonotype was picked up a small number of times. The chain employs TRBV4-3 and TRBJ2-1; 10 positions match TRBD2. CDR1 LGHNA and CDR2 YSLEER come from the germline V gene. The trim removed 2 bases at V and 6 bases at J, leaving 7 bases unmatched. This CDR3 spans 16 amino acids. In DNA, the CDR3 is TGCGCCAGCAGCCAACTCCTCCTAGCGGGAGTCAATGAGCAGTTCTTC. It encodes CASSQLLLAGVNEQFF.

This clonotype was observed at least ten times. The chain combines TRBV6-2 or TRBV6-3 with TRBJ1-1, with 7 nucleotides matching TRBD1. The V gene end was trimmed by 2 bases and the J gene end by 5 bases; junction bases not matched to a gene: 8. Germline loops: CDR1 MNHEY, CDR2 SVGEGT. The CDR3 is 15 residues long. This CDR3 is CASSYRRQGGTEAFF. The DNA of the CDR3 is TGTGCCAGCAGTTACCGTCGACAGGGCGGGACTGAAGCTTTCTTT.

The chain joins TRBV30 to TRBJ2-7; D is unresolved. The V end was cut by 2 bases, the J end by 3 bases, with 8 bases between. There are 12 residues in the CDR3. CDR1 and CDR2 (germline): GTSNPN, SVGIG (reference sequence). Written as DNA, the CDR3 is TGTGCCTGGAGTAAGGGCATCTACGAGCAGTACTTC. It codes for CAWSKGIYEQYF.

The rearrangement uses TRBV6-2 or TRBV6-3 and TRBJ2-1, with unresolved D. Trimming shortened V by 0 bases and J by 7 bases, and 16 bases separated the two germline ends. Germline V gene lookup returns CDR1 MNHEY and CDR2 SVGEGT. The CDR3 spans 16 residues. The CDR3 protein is CASSYSTGYLENEQFF. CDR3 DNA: TGTGCCAGCAGTTACTCTACCGGGTACCTAGAGAATGAGCAGTTCTTC.

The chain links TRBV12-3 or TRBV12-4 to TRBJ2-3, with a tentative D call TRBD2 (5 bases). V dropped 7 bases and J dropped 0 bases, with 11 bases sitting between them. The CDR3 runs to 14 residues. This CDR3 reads CASTDTRSTDTQYF. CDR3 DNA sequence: TGTGCCAGCACCGATACTAGGAGCACAGATACGCAGTATTTT.

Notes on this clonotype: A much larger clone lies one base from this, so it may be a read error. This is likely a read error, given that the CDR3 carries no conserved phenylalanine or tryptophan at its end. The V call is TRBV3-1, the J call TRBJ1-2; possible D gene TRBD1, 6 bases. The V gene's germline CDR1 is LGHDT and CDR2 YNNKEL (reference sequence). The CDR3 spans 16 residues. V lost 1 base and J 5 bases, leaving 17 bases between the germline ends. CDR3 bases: TGTGCCAGCAGCCAAGGGAGCTTTACAGGGCGATATGGCTACACCATC. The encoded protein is CASSQGSFTGRYGYTI.

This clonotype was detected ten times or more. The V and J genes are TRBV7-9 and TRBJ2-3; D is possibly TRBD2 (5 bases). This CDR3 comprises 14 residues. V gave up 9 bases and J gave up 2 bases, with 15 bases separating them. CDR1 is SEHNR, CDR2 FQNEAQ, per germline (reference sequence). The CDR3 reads CASRSGIDTDTQYF. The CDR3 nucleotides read TGTGCCAGTCGATCGGGGATAGACACAGATACGCAGTATTTT.

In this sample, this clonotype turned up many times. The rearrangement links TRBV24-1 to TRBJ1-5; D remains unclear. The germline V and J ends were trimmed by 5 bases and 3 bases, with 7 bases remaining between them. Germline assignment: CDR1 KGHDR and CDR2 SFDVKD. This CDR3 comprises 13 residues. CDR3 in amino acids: CATSASVNQPQHF. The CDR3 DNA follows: TGTGCCACCAGTGCCAGCGTCAATCAGCCCCAGCATTTT.

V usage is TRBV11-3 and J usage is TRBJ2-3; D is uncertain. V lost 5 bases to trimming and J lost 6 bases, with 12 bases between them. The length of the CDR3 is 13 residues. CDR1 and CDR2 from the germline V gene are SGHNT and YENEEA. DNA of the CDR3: TGTGCCAGCAGCAAGACTGTAGAGGATACGCAGTATTTT. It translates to CASSKTVEDTQYF.

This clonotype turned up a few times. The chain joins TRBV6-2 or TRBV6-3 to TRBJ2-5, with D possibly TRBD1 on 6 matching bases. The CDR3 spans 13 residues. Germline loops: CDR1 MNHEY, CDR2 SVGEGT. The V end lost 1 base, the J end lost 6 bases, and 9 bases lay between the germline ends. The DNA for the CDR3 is TGTGCCAGCAGTTACTACAGGGATAAGACCCAGTACTTC. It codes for CASSYYRDKTQYF.

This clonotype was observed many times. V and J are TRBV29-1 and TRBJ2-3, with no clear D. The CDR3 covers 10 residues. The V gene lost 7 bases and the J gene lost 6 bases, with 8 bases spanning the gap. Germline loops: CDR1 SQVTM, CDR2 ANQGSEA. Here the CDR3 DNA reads TGCAGCGCCTGGATGGATACGCAGTATTTT. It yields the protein CSAWMDTQYF.

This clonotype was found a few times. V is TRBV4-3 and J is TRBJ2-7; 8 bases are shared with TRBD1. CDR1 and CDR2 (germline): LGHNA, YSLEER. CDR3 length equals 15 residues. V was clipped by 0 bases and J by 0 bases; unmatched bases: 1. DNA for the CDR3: TGCGCCAGCAGCCAAGATGACAGGGGCTCCTACGAGCAGTACTTC. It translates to CASSQDDRGSYEQYF.

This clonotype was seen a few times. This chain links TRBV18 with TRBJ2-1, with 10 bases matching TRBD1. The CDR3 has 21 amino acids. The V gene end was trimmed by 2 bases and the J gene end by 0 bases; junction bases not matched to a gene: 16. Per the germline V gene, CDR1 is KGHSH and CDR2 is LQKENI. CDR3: CASSPLVGTGASGSSYNEQFF. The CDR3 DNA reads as TGTGCCAGCTCACCATTAGTAGGGACAGGGGCTAGCGGTAGCTCCTACAATGAGCAGTTCTTC.